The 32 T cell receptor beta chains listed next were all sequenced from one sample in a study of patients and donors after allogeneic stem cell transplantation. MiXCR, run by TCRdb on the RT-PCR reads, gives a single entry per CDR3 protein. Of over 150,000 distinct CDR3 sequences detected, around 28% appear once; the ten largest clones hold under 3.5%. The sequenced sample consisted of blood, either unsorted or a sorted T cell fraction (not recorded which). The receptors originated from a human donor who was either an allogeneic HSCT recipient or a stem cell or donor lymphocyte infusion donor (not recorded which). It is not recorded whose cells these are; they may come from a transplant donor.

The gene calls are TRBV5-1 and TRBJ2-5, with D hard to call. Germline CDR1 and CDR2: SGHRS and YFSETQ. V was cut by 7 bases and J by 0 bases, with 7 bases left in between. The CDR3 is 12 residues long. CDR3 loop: CASSPHQETQYF. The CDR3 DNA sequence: TGCGCCAGCTCCCCCCACCAAGAGACCCAGTACTTC.

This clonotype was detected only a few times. CDR3 amino acids: CSAKSYGYTF. The CDR3, as DNA: TGCAGTGCTAAATCCTATGGCTACACCTTC. This chain links TRBV20-1 with TRBJ1-2, with unresolved D. The V and J ends lost 4 bases and 4 bases respectively, with 4 bases between them. The CDR3 length is 10 residues. The V gene's germline CDR1 is DFQATT and CDR2 SNEGSKA (reference sequence).

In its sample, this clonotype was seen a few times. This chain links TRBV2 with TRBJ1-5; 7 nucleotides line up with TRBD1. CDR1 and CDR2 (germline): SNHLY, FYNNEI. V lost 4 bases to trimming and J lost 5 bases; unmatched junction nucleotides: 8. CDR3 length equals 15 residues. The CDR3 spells CASSGQGIVDQPQHF. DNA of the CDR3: TGTGCCAGCAGTGGACAGGGTATTGTTGATCAGCCCCAGCATTTT. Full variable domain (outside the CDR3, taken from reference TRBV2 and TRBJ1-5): EPEVTQTPSHQVTQMGQEVILRCVPISNHLYFYWYRQILGQKVEFLVSFYNNEISEKSEIFDDQFSVERPDGSNFTLKIRSTKLEDSAMYFCASSGQGIVDQPQHFGDGTRLSIL.

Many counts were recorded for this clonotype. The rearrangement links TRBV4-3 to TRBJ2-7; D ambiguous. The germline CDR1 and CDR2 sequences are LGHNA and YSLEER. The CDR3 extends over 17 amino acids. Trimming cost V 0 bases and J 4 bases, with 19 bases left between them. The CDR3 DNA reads TGCGCCAGCAGCCAAGATCACATGGGTCACCTTGGGTACGAGCAGTACTTC. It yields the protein CASSQDHMGHLGYEQYF.

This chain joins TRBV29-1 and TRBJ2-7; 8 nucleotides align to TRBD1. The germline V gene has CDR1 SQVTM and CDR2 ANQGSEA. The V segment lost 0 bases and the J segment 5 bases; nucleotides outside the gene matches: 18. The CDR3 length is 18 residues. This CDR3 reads CSVEDPGGRAGVFHEQYF. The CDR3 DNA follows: TGCAGCGTTGAAGATCCAGGGGGCAGGGCCGGCGTATTCCACGAGCAGTACTTC.

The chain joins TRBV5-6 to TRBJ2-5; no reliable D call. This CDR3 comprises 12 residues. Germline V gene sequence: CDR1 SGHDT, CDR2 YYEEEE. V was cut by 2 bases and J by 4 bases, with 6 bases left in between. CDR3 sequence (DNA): TGTGCCAGCAGCTTAATTAGAGAGACCCAGTACTTC. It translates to CASSLIRETQYF.

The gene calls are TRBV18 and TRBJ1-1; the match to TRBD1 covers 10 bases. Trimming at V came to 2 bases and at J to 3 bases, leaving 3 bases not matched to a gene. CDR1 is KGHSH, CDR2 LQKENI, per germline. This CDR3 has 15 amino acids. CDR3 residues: CASSPFGTGDTEAFF. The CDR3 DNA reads TGTGCCAGCTCACCATTTGGGACAGGGGACACTGAAGCTTTCTTT.

The CDR3 coding sequence is TGTGCCAGCTCCGGACCAGAAGTAACAGATACGCAGTATTTT. Translation: CASSGPEVTDTQYF. The chain employs TRBV27 and TRBJ2-3; D is uncertain. This CDR3 contains 14 residues. Germline V lookup: CDR1 MNHEY, CDR2 SMNVEV (reference sequence). The V end was cut by 8 bases, the J end by 3 bases, with 15 bases between.

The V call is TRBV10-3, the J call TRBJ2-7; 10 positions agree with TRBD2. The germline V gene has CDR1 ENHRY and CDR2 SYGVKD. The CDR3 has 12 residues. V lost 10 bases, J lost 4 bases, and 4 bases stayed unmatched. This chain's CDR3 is CATEREGYEQYF. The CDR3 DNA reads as TGTGCCACCGAGCGGGAGGGATACGAGCAGTACTTC.

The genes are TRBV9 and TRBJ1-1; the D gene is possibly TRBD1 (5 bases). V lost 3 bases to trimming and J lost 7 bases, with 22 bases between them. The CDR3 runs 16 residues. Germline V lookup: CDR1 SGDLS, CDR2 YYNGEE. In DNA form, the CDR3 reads TGTGCCAGCAGCGAGGGCCCTTCTCCGGGACCCTATGAAGCTTTCTTT. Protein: CASSEGPSPGPYEAFF.

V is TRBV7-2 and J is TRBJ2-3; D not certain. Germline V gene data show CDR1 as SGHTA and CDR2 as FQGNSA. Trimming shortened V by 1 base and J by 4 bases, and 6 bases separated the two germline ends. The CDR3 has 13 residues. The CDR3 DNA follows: TGTGCCAGCAGCTTAGTGTCAGCAGATACGCAGTATTTT. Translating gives CASSLVSADTQYF. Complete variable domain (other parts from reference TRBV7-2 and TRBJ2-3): GAGVSQSPSNKVTEKGKDVELRCDPISGHTALYWYRQSLGQGLEFLIYFQGNSAPDKSGLPSDRFSAERTGGSVSTLTIQRTQQEDSAVYLCASSLVSADTQYFGPGTRLTVL.

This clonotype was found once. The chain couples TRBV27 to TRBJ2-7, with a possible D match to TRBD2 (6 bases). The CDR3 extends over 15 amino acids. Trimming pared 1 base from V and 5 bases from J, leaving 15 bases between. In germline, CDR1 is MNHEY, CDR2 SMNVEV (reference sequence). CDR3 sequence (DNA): TGTGCCAGCAGTTTATGGCGGGGAGAAGTCCACGAGCAGTACTTC. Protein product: CASSLWRGEVHEQYF.

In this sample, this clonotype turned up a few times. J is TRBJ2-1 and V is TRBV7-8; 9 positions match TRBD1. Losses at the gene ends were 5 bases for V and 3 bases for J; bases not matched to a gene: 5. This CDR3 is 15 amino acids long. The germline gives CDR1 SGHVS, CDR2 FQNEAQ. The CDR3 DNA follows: TGTGCCAGCAGCCGACAGGGGGTCCTCTACAATGAGCAGTTCTTC. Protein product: CASSRQGVLYNEQFF.

This CDR3 reads CASLEGQLDEKLFF. The CDR3 coding sequence is TGTGCCAGCCTTGAGGGACAGTTGGATGAAAAACTGTTTTTT. The gene calls are TRBV2 and TRBJ1-4; 7 nucleotides align to TRBD1. This CDR3 contains 14 residues. V trimming: 8 bases; J trimming: 6 bases; junction bases outside the gene matches: 9. The V gene's germline CDR1 is SNHLY and CDR2 FYNNEI.

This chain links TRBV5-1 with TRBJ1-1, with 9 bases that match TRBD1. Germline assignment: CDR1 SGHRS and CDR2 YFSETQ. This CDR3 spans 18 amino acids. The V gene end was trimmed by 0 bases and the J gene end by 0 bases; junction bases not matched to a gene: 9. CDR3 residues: CASSLVDLGTGMNTEAFF. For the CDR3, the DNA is TGCGCCAGCAGCTTGGTTGACTTGGGGACAGGGATGAACACTGAAGCTTTCTTT.

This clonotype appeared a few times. This chain's CDR3 is CASSQGIEAAPWYF. CDR3 nucleotides: TGCGCCAGCAGCCAAGGTATTGAGGCAGCTCCTTGGTACTTC. This rearrangement joins TRBV4-3 to TRBJ2-7; D call uncertain. The CDR3 loop spans 14 amino acids. From germline, CDR1 is LGHNA and CDR2 YSLEER. V was clipped by 1 base and J by 12 bases, with 19 bases between them.

CDR3 residues: CASSWTSGDYEQYF. The DNA for the CDR3 is TGTGCCAGCAGCTGGACTAGCGGGGACTACGAGCAGTACTTC. The rearrangement joins TRBV7-9 to TRBJ2-7; TRBD2 agrees at 12 bases. This CDR3 is 14 amino acids long. Unmatched junction bases numbered 1, after V lost 4 bases and J lost 3 bases. Germline assignment: CDR1 SEHNR and CDR2 FQNEAQ (reference sequence). Variable domain in full (rest from reference TRBV7-9 and TRBJ2-7): DTGVSQNPRHKITKRGQNVTFRCDPISEHNRLYWYRQTLGQGPEFLTYFQNEAQLEKSRLLSDRFSAERPKGSFSTLEIQRTEQGDSAMYLCASSWTSGDYEQYFGPGTRLTVT.

The CDR3 DNA reads as TGCGCCAGCAGCTTGGTGGCGGGAGCCTACAATGAGCAGTTCTTC. This gives the protein CASSLVAGAYNEQFF. The rearrangement uses TRBV5-1 and TRBJ2-1; 7 nucleotides align to TRBD2. Losses at the gene ends were 0 bases for V and 2 bases for J; bases not matched to a gene: 2. The CDR3 extends over 15 amino acids. In germline, CDR1 is SGHRS, CDR2 YFSETQ.

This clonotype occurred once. CDR3 sequence reads: CAWSVPLGIRYF. CDR3 DNA: TGTGCCTGGAGTGTACCACTAGGCATAAGATATTTT. The chain has TRBV30 and TRBJ2-3; TRBD2 might be the D (5 bases). The CDR3 runs 12 residues. V was cut by 0 bases and J by 15 bases, with 16 bases left in between. Per the germline V gene, CDR1 is GTSNPN and CDR2 is SVGIG (reference sequence).

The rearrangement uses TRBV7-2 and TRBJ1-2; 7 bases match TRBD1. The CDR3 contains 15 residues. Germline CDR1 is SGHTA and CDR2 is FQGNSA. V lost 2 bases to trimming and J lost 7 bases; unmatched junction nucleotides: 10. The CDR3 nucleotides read TGTGCCAGCAGCTTATCTCAGACAGGGAGATCTGGCTACACCTTC. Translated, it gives CASSLSQTGRSGYTF.

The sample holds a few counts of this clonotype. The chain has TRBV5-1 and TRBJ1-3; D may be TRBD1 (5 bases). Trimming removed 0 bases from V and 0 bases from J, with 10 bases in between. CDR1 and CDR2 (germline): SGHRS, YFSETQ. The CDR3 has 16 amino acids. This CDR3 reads CASSLEGTTSGNTIYF. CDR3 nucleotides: TGCGCCAGCAGCTTGGAGGGGACGACCTCTGGAAACACCATATATTTT.

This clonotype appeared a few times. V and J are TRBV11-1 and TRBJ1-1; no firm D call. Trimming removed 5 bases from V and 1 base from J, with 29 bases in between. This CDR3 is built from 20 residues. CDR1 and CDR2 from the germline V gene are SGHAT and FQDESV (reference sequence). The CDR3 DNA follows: TGTGCCAGCAGCCATAGGAGAATAGCCCCCCATATACCTCAGAACACTGAAGCTTTCTTT. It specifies CASSHRRIAPHIPQNTEAFF.

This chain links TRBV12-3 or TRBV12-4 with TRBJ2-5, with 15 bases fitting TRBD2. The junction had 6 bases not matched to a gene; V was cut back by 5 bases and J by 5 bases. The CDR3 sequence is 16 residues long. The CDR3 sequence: CASSPGLAGGDETQYF. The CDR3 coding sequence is TGTGCCAGCAGTCCGGGACTAGCGGGAGGAGACGAGACCCAGTACTTC.

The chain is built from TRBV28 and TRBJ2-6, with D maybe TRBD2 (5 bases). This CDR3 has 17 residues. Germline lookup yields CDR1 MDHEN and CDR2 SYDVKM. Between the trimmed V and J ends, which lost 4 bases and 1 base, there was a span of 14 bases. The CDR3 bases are TGTGCCAGCAGTTGGGAGATAAGGGCGTCTGGGGCCAACGTCCTGACTTTC. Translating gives CASSWEIRASGANVLTF.

The CDR3 region has the DNA TGTGCCAGCAGTTACAGTTCTGGGACAGGGGGCGAGCAGTACTTC. Amino acids: CASSYSSGTGGEQYF. The chain has TRBV6-5 and TRBJ2-7, with 11 bases lining up with TRBD1. Germline-derived CDR1 and CDR2 are MNHEY and SVGAGI. The CDR3 is 15 residues long. V lost 2 bases and J lost 6; bases outside the gene matches: 6.

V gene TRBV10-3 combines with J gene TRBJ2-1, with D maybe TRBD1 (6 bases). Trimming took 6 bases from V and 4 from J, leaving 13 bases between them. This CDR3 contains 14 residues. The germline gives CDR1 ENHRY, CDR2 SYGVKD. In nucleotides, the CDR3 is TGTGCCATCAGGATACAGGGAATATACAATGAGCAGTTCTTC. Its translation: CAIRIQGIYNEQFF.

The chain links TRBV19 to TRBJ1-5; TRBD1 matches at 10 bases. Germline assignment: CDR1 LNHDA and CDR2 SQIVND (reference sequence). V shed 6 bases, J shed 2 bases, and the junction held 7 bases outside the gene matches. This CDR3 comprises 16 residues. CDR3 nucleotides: TGTGCCAGTAGGGGTACCGGGACAGGGGGCAATCAGCCCCAGCATTTT. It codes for CASRGTGTGGNQPQHF.

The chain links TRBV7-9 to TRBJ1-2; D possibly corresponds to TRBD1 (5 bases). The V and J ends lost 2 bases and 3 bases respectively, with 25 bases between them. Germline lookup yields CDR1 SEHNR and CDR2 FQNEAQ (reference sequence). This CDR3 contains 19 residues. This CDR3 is CASSLPRGSRALQDYGYTF. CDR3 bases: TGTGCCAGCAGCTTACCTAGGGGCTCCCGGGCCCTGCAAGACTATGGCTACACCTTC. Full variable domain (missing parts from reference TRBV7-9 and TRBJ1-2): DTGVSQNPRHKITKRGQNVTFRCDPISEHNRLYWYRQTLGQGPEFLTYFQNEAQLEKSRLLSDRFSAERPKGSFSTLEIQRTEQGDSAMYLCASSLPRGSRALQDYGYTFGSGTRLTVV.

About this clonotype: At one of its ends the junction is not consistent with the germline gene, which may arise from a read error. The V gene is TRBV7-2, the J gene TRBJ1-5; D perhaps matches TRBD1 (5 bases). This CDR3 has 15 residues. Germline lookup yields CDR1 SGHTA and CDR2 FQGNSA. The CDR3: CASSLARDGNQPQHF. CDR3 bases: TGTGCCAGCAGCTTAGCGCGGGACGGAAATCAGCCCCAGCACTTT.

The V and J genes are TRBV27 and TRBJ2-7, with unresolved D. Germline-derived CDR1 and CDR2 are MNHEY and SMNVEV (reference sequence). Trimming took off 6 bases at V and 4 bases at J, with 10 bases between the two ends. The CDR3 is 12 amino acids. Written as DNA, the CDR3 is TGTGCCAGCAGCTCCCTCCCTTACGAGCAGTACTTC. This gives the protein CASSSLPYEQYF.

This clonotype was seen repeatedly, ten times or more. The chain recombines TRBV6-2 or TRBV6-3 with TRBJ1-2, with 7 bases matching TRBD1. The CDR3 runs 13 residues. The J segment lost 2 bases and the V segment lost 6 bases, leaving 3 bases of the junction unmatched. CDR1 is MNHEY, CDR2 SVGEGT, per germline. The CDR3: CASRPQGNYGYTF. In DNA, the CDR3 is TGTGCCAGCAGACCACAGGGGAACTATGGCTACACCTTC.

In nucleotides, the CDR3 is TGCGCCAGCAGCCAAGATCCCAGTTCTTTACTTCAGCTCCCAACTGAAGCTTTCTTT. Translation gives CASSQDPSSLLQLPTEAFF. The V and J genes are TRBV4-3 and TRBJ1-1; D ambiguous. The CDR3 runs to 19 residues. Germline V lookup: CDR1 LGHNA, CDR2 YSLEER. Deletions cut 0 bases from V and 5 bases from J, with 25 bases between.